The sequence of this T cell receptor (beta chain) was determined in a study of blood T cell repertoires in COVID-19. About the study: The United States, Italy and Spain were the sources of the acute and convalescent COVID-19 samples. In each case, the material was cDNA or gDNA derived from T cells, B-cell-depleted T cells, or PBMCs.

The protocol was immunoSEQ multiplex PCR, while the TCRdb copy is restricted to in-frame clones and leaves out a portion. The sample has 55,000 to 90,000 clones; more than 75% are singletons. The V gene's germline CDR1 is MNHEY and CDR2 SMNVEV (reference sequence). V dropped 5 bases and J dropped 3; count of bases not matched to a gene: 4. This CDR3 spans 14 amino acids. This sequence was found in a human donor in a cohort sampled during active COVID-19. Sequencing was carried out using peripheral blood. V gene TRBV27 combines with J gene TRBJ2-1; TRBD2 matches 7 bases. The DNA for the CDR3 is TGTGCCAGCAGTCGAAGCGGGATCTACAATGAGCAGTTCTTC. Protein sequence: CASSRSGIYNEQFF.